Listed below are T cell receptor beta chains from one sample, sequenced in a study of T cell repertoires in cytomegalovirus infection. MiXCR, run by TCRdb on the reads, gives a single entry per CDR3 protein. In the table there are approximately 730,000 distinct CDR3 sequences, just under 30% of which are singletons. Their antigens remain unidentified. Source: cultured CD8+ T cells from PBMCs, taken from culture after CMV antigen stimulation. Receptors were obtained from a human donor in good health (CMV status not recorded). Some clones in this sample may be carry-over from other donors' samples. The CDR3 runs from the conserved cysteine through the conserved F or W.

v_call: TRBV7-2; cdr3_aa: CASSLNGYEQFF
v_call: TRBV2; cdr3_aa: CASSEGRARETQYF
v_call: TRBV20-1; cdr3_aa: CSARDLDRRAGYTF
v_call: TRBV4-2; cdr3_aa: CASRLAGEDTQYF
v_call: TRBV4-2; cdr3_aa: CASTQGTGANVLTF
v_call: TRBV2; cdr3_aa: CASSEVGGSGGEKLFF
v_call: TRBV27; cdr3_aa: CASTTIRAQSSYNEQFF
v_call: TRBV27; cdr3_aa: CASSLISSRNEKLFF
v_call: TRBV6-5; cdr3_aa: CASTPQMIGSTGELFF
v_call: TRBV7-6; cdr3_aa: CASSLSRLAGGIEQFF
v_call: TRBV28; cdr3_aa: CASRTYGTEGSPLHF
v_call: TRBV9; cdr3_aa: CASDRVTEAFF